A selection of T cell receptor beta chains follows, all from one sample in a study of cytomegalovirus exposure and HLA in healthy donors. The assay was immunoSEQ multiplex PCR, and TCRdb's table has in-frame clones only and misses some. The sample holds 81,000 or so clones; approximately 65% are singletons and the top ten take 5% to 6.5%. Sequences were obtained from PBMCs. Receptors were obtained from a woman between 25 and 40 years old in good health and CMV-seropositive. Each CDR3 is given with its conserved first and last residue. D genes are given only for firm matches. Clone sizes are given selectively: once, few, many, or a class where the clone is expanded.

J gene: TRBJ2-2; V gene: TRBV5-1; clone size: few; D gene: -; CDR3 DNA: TGCGCCAGCAGCTTCGTTCAGGACACCGGGGAGCTGTTTTTT; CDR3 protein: CASSFVQDTGELFF
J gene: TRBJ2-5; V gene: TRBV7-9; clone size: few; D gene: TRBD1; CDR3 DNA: TGTGCCAGCAGCCTTCAACAGGGGGCCGAGACCCAGTACTTC; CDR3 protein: CASSLQQGAETQYF
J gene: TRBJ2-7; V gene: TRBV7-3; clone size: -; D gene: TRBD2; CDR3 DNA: TGTGCCAGCAGCCCCCGGGACCCGGGGGGCGAGCAGTACTTC; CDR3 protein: CASSPRDPGGEQYF
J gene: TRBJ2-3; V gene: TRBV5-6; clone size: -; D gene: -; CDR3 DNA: TGTGCCAGCAGCCCTGTCCGAGGCACAGATACGCAGTATTTT; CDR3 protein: CASSPVRGTDTQYF
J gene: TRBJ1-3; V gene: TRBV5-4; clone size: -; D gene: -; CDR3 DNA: TGTGCCAGCAGCTTGGCGACTTCTGGAAACACCATATATTTT; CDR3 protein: CASSLATSGNTIYF
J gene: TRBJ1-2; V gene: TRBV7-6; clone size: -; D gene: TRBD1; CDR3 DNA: TGTGCCAGCAGCTTAGCAAGACAGGGGTACTATGGCTACCCCTTC; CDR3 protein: CASSLARQGYYGYPF
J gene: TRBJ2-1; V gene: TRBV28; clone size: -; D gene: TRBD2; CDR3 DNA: TGTGCCAGCAGTATACCGGGACTAGCGGGGGCATTAAGCTCCTACAATGAGCAGTTCTTC; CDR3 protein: CASSIPGLAGALSSYNEQFF
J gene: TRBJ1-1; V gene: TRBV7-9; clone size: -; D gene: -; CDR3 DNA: TGTTCCAGCAGCTTGGCTCGGGGGTCCACTGAAGCTTTCTTT; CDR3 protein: CSSSLARGSTEAFF
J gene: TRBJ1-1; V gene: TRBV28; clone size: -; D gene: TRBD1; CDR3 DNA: TGTGCCACCAAGAGGGGGGGGACAGGGAGGCCCCATGAAGCTTTCTTT; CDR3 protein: CATKRGGTGRPHEAFF
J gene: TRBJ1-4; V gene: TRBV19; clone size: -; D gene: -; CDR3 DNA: TGTGCCAGCCGGAATGAAAAACTGTTTTTT; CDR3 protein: CASRNEKLFF
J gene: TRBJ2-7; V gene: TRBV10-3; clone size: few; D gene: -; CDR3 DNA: TGTGCCATCAGTGGGGCAGAAAAACGCGAGCAGTACTTC; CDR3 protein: CAISGAEKREQYF
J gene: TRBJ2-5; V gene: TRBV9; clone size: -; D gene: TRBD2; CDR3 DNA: TGTGCCAGCAGCGTAGTGGGTAGCGGGAGCCAAGAGACCCAGTACTTC; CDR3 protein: CASSVVGSGSQETQYF
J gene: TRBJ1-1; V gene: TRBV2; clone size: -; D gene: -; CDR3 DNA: TGTGCCAGCTGGAGGGACACTGAAGCTTTCTTT; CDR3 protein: CASWRDTEAFF
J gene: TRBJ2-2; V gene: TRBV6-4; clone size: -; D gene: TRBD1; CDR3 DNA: TGTGCCAGCAGCAAATCGACCGGGACAGGCCAGACCGGGGAGCTGTTTTTT; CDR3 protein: CASSKSTGTGQTGELFF
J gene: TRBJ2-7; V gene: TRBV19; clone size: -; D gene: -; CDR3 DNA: TGTGCCAGTAGTCCTCGGACAGTACACGAGCAGTACTTC; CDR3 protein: CASSPRTVHEQYF
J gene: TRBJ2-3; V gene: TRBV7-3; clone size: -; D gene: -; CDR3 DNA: TGTGCCAGCAGCTCAATAGGGGGCACAGATACGCAGTATTTT; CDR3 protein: CASSSIGGTDTQYF
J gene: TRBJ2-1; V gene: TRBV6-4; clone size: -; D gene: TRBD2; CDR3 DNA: TGTGCCAGCAGTGACTCGGCTAGCGGGGGGCAGGGTGAGCAGTTCTTC; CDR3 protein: CASSDSASGGQGEQFF
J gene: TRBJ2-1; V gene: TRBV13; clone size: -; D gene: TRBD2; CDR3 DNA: TGTGCCAGCAGTTTCCAAACCCCGGGACTAGCGGGGGGGCCCTACAATGAGCAGTTCTTC; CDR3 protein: CASSFQTPGLAGGPYNEQFF
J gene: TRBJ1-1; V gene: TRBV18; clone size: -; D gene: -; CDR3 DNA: TGTGCCAGCTCCCAGAACAACAGGGCCACTGAAGCTTTCTTT; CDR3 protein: CASSQNNRATEAFF
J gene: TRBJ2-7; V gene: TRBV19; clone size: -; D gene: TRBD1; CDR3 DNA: TGTGCCAGTAGTATTACGGGACAGGTCTACGAGCAGTACTTC; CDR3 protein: CASSITGQVYEQYF